The TCR beta chain described here comes from a study of blood T cells in healthy people across ages. This clonotype was detected only once. What it recognizes is unknown. This may arise from a read error, as a much more abundant clone is one base away. The second PCR ran roughly 6 to 11 cycles with a sample-barcoded 5' primer and J-beta primers. TCRdb redid the calling of the 5' RACE reads with MiXCR, one entry per CDR3 protein. The sample includes over 600,000 distinct CDR3 sequences, under 25% of them seen just once. The study's findings and limits: Long-lived and aged donors differed, with more naive CD4+ cells and higher diversity in the long-lived.

The germline V gene has CDR1 DFQATT and CDR2 SNEGSKA (reference sequence). V was pared by 4 bases and J by 1 base, with 4 bases between. The CDR3 runs 11 residues. Per-sample yields of isolated PBMCs were at least 6 million. The clonotype comes from a man aged 70 or older in good health. The sequenced material came from blood. This chain uses TRBV20-1 with TRBJ1-1; unclear D gene. CDR3 DNA: TGCAGTGCTACGACGAACACTGAAGCTTTCTTT. Encoded protein: CSATTNTEAFF.